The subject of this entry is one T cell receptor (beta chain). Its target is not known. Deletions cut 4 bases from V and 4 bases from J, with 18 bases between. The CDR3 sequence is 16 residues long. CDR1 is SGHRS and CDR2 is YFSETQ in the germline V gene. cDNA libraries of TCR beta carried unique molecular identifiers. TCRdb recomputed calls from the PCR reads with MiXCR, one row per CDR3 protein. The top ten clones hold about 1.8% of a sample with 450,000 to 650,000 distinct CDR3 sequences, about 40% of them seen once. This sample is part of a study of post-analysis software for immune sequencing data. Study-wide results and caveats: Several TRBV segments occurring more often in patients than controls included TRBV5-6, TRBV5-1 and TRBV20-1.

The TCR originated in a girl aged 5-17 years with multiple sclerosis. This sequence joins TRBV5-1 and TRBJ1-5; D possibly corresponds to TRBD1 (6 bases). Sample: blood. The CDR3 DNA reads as TGCGCCAGCAGCATGACAGGATCACCTGAGAATCAGCCCCAGCATTTT. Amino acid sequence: CASSMTGSPENQPQHF.